The 7 T cell receptor beta chains listed next were all sequenced from one sample in a study of Tregs in tolerant kidney transplant recipients. Here immunoSEQ multiplex PCR was the method, and the copy in TCRdb shows in-frame clones only, minus some. The sample holds over 50,000 clones, 70% to 90% seen once. Sequenced here: Tregs from blood, sampled before the transplant. The source is a human donor who received a combined kidney and bone marrow transplant.

The chain couples TRBV27 to TRBJ1-2, with D perhaps TRBD1 (6 bases). CDR3 length equals 13 residues. Germline CDR1 and CDR2: MNHEY and SMNVEV (reference sequence). V was cut by 6 bases and J by 5 bases, with 13 bases left in between. DNA for the CDR3: TGTGCCAGCAGGACAACAGGGCGATATGGCTACACCTTC. It specifies CASRTTGRYGYTF.

V gene TRBV28 combines with J gene TRBJ1-2, with 7 nucleotides matching TRBD1. Trimming took 10 bases from V and 5 from J; bases not matched to a gene: 4. This CDR3 has 11 residues. Germline V gene sequence: CDR1 MDHEN, CDR2 SYDVKM. Written as DNA, the CDR3 is TGTGCCACCAGGGGGGGATATGGCTACACCTTC. This gives the protein CATRGGYGYTF.

The gene calls are TRBV19 and TRBJ2-4, with a weak D call TRBD1 (5 bases). This CDR3 has 14 residues. Germline lookup yields CDR1 LNHDA and CDR2 SQIVND (reference sequence). V shed 2 bases and J shed 4 bases, with 9 bases lying between them. CDR3 residues: CASSIRQGKNIQYF. CDR3 bases: TGTGCCAGTAGTATAAGGCAGGGTAAAAACATTCAGTACTTC.

With respect to this clone: Distinct nucleotide sequences in the sample also encode this CDR3. The chain joins TRBV12-2 to TRBJ2-3; the DNA was not compared with TRBD2, the D call given in the table. TRBV12-2 is described as a pseudogene. The CDR3 length is 16 residues. The DNA of the CDR3 is TGTGCAAGTCGCGTCCGGGACTCCGGGGGCACAGATACGCAGTATTTT. This codes for CASRVRDSGGTDTQYF.

V usage is TRBV5-1 and J usage is TRBJ1-1; no clear D gene. In germline, CDR1 is SGHRS, CDR2 YFSETQ. The CDR3 runs to 17 residues. Trimming removed 0 bases at V and 0 bases at J, with 15 bases between. The DNA of the CDR3 is TGCGCCAGCAGCTTGGCGCACTTTGGTGGGATGAACACTGAAGCTTTCTTT. Protein sequence: CASSLAHFGGMNTEAFF.

The chain recombines TRBV5-6 with TRBJ1-6, with a weak D call TRBD1 (5 bases). The CDR3 is made up of 13 amino acids. Germline V gene sequence: CDR1 SGHDT, CDR2 YYEEEE. V lost 8 bases and J lost 6, with 12 bases in between. CDR3 protein: CASGDGINSPLHF. The CDR3 region has the DNA TGTGCCAGTGGGGACGGAATTAATTCACCCCTCCACTTT.

This sequence joins TRBV5-1 and TRBJ1-1, with D hard to call. Germline assignment: CDR1 SGHRS and CDR2 YFSETQ. This CDR3 comprises 12 residues. The V and J ends lost 7 bases and 3 bases respectively, with 10 bases between them. Written as DNA, the CDR3 is TGCGCCAGCGCGCGGTCGGACACTGAAGCTTTCTTT. It translates to CASARSDTEAFF.